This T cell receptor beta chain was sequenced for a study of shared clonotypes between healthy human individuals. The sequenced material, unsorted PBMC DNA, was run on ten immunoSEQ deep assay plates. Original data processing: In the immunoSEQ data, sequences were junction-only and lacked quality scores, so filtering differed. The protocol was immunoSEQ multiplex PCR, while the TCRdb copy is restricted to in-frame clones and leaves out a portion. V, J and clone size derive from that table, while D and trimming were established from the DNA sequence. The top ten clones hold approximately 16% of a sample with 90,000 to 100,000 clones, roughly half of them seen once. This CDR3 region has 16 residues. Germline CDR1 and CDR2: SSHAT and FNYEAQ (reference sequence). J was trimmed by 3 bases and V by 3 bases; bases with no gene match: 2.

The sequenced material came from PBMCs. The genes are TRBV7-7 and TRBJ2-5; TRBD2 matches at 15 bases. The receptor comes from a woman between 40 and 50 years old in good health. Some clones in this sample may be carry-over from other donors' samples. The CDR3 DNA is TGTGCCAGCAGCTTCGGACTAGCGGGAGGGGAAGAGACCCAGTACTTC. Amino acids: CASSFGLAGGEETQYF.